This T cell receptor (beta chain) was captured by sequencing in a study of PD-1 blockade in classical Hodgkin lymphoma. Following autologous stem cell transplantation, relapse occurred in every patient, and exposure to brentuximab vedotin varied. The study's findings and limits: Significantly greater TCR diversity emerged by C4D1 in CD4+ cells but not CD8+ cells.

The repertoire was sequenced with immunoSEQ multiplex PCR; TCRdb's copy has only in-frame clones and lacks some. The table shows some 96,000 clones, with roughly 89% occurring only once. Turning to this clone: Its antigen remains unknown.

This clonotype was sampled from a human donor with classical Hodgkin lymphoma. Source: peripheral blood mononuclear cells (PBMCs), taken at baseline.

CDR3 residues: CASRGSEQYF. In DNA form, the CDR3 reads TGTGCCAGCAGGGGGAGCGAGCAGTACTTC. V usage is TRBV27 and J usage is TRBJ2-7; D possibly corresponds to TRBD2 (5 bases). With 6 bases removed from V and 6 bases from J, the gap between germline ends came to 6 bases. The CDR3 length is 10 residues. The germline gives CDR1 MNHEY, CDR2 SMNVEV (reference sequence).